The clone carrying this TCR beta chain was observed many times. The antigen is not known. Trimming stripped 8 bases from V and 8 bases from J, with 19 bases between. Germline-derived CDR1 and CDR2 are MNHEY and SVGEGT. This CDR3 is 14 amino acids long. TCRdb fed the reads into MiXCR, producing one record per CDR3 protein. The sample yields under 150,000 distinct CDR3 sequences, approximately 8.8% seen once. These data belong to a study of T cell repertoires in cytomegalovirus infection. Whole-study findings and limits: The ex vivo response was dominated by HLA-C-restricted CMV-specific TCR beta clonotypes.

The receptor was isolated from a human donor in good health (CMV status not recorded). Some clones in this sample may be carry-over from other donors' samples. This sequence joins TRBV6-2 or TRBV6-3 and TRBJ2-1, with unresolved D. The sample consisted of PBMCs. CDR3 in amino acids: CASHFTTISDEQFF. CDR3 in DNA: TGTGCCAGCCACTTCACGACAATTTCGGATGAGCAGTTCTTC.